This T cell receptor (beta chain) emerged from a study of blood T cell repertoires in COVID-19 (dated by TCRdb to about 2020). At the level of the whole study: Collaborator samples came from the United States, Italy and Spain and covered acute and convalescent phases of COVID-19. The prospective study material was composed of cDNA or gDNA derived from T cells, B-cell-depleted T cells, or PBMCs. Subjects who had been exposed to COVID-19, were actively infected with it, or had recovered from it provided the deeply sampled blood TCRbeta repertoires that made up the dataset. The repertoires were released in a freely available public database meant as a resource for research on the immune response to SARS-CoV-2. Samples came from the ongoing ImmuneRACE study (first 160 participants) plus 1,254 subjects from 6 global collaborators. A de-identified subject ID, COVID-19 status, age in years and sex were almost always included in the sample metadata. Where HLA class I and class II types were available, the types were taken from metadata supplied by the sample provider, not from assay-based typing.

CDR1 MDHEN and CDR2 SYDVKM are derived from the germline V gene. V is reduced by 3 bases and J by 4 bases, leaving a spacing of 15 bases between them. From the cysteine up to the phenylalanine, the CDR3 has a length of 16 residues. Kept here is only the CDR3 DNA, which spans 48 bases and is read in frame from base 1. What the research found in general, with its limitations: The quantity of clinical and demographic metadata differed by source and by participant and was supplied without curation.

With respect to this clone: Its cognate antigen has yet to be identified. No base quality values were provided; no much bigger clone lies one nucleotide off.

One collaborating source in Seattle enrolled patients while the patients were actively infected and followed the patients over time throughout the course of disease. The collaborating institutions used their own protocols to collect whole blood in K2EDTA tubes. For TCRbeta analysis, collaborators shipped samples in one of three forms: frozen whole blood, isolated PBMCs, or DNA extracted from either of those sample types. The immunoSEQ Assay, a bias-controlled multiplex PCR, was used to amplify TCRbeta CDR3 regions from genomic DNA. Per the authors' processing: Nucleated cell counts per sample were estimated from amplification of reference gene primers within the assay. To quantify the absolute abundance of each unique TCRbeta CDR3 rearrangement, sequence reads were collapsed and filtered. For each sample, productive Simpson clonality was calculated as the square root of Simpson's diversity index over productive rearrangements. Not all clones reach the TCRdb copy of this immuneACCESS table, which keeps in-frame sequences only. Checked studies attribute under half of the gap to unresolved V genes and leave the rest unexplained. From that table come the V and J calls and clone size; the DNA was used to work out D and trimming. This sample comprises about 260,000 clones, about 87% of them detected only once. The ten most abundant clones make up approximately 5.3% of the sample.

The origin of this receptor is a woman between 55 and 75 years old with COVID-19, enrolled during active disease. The source material was peripheral blood. The chain is encoded by TRBV28 joined to TRBJ2-2; TRBD2 is possibly the D segment (6 matching bases). The bases are TGTGCCAGCAGTTTCCGACTAGGTGGGGGCACCGGGGAGCTGTTTTTT. Its protein product is CASSFRLGGGTGELFF.